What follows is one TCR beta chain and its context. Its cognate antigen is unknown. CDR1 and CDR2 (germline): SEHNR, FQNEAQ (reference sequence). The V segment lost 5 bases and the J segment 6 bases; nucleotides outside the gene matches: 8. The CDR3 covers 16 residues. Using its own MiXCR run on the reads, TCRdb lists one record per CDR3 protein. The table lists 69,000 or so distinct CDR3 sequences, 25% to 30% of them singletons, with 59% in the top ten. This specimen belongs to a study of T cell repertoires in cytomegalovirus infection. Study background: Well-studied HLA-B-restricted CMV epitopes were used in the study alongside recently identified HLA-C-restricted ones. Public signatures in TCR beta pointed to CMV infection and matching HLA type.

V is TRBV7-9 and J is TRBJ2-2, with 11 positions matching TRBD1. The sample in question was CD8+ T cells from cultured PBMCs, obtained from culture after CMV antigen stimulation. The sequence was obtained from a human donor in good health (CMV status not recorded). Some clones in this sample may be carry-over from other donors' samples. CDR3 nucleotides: TGTGCCAGCAGCAGAGGGACAGGGGGAACGGCCGGGGAGCTGTTTTTT. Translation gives CASSRGTGGTAGELFF.